Below are 29 T cell receptor beta chains sequenced from a single sample in a study of T cell changes during pregnancy in multiple sclerosis. TCRdb keeps only in-frame clones here, not all; method: immunoSEQ multiplex PCR. Of over 60,000 clones in the sample, 91% were seen once. The material was peripheral blood, obtained in the third trimester of pregnancy. Source of these receptors: a female donor in good health, enrolled as a control in a pregnancy study.

The chain is built from TRBV19 and TRBJ2-3; 10 bases agree with TRBD2. The J segment lost 0 bases and the V segment lost 8 bases, leaving 2 bases of the junction unmatched. CDR3 length: 14 residues. Germline V gives CDR1 LNHDA, CDR2 SQIVND (reference sequence). CDR3 region: CASASGGSTDTQYF. As DNA, the CDR3 is TGTGCCAGTGCTAGCGGGGGCAGCACAGATACGCAGTATTTT.

The chain employs TRBV29-1 and TRBJ2-2, with 11 positions matching TRBD1. Germline V CDR1 and CDR2: SQVTM, ANQGSEA. Trimming at V came to 7 bases and at J to 7 bases, leaving 5 bases not matched to a gene. This CDR3 is 13 amino acids long. In DNA, the CDR3 is TGCAGCGCCGGGGACAGGGGGTACGGGGAGCTGTTTTTT. This encodes CSAGDRGYGELFF.

This clone was detected only a few times. The rearrangement joins TRBV7-9 to TRBJ1-1; TRBD1 agrees at 7 bases. Germline trimming cut 8 bases from V and 1 base from J; bases unmatched to any gene: 7. Germline-derived CDR1 and CDR2 are SEHNR and FQNEAQ (reference sequence). The CDR3 has 14 residues. The CDR3 DNA sequence: TGTGCCAGCCGACCGGACAGGCCGAACACTGAAGCTTTCTTT. This encodes CASRPDRPNTEAFF.

This chain joins TRBV7-2 and TRBJ2-1; 10 positions match TRBD2. This CDR3 is built from 18 residues. The V gene's germline CDR1 is SGHTA and CDR2 FQGNSA. V was clipped by 1 base and J by 0 bases; unmatched bases: 6. The chain's CDR3 is CASSLVAASGSSYNEQFF. CDR3 bases: TGTGCCAGCAGCTTAGTCGCGGCTAGCGGGAGCTCCTACAATGAGCAGTTCTTC.

The J gene is TRBJ2-3, the V gene TRBV19, with 16 bases aligning to TRBD2. The CDR3 has 17 amino acids. Germline assignment: CDR1 LNHDA and CDR2 SQIVND (reference sequence). Losses at the gene ends were 5 bases for V and 4 bases for J; bases not matched to a gene: 6. DNA of the CDR3: TGTGCCAGTAGTCCAGGGACTAGCGGGAGGGCCGCAGATACGCAGTATTTT. It yields the protein CASSPGTSGRAADTQYF.

This sequence joins TRBV19 and TRBJ2-1; D is possibly TRBD2 (6 bases). This CDR3 comprises 15 residues. Looked up from germline, CDR1 is LNHDA and CDR2 is SQIVND (reference sequence). V was shortened by 0 bases and J by 6 bases, with 12 bases between the two germline ends. The CDR3 sequence: CASSIDRGESNEQFF. CDR3 nucleotides: TGTGCCAGTAGTATAGATCGCGGGGAATCCAATGAGCAGTTCTTC.

The rearrangement uses TRBV5-1 and TRBJ2-1; tentative D call: TRBD2 (7 bases). Germline V gene data show CDR1 as SGHRS and CDR2 as YFSETQ. The CDR3 extends over 14 amino acids. V was trimmed by 6 bases and J by 8 bases, leaving 18 bases between them. This chain's CDR3 is CASTRGGGEDEQFF. The CDR3 bases are TGCGCCAGCACCCGAGGGGGAGGGGAGGATGAGCAGTTCTTC.

The chain couples TRBV6-5 to TRBJ1-1, with D maybe TRBD1 (5 bases). In germline, CDR1 is MNHEY, CDR2 SVGAGI. The CDR3 totals 14 residues. With 3 bases removed from V and 0 bases from J, the gap between germline ends came to 8 bases. Here the CDR3 reads CASSYSGMNTEAFF. The CDR3 DNA reads TGTGCCAGCAGTTATTCAGGGATGAACACTGAAGCTTTCTTT.

The chain has TRBV5-1 and TRBJ2-1; TRBD2 aligns across 7 bases. Germline CDR1 and CDR2: SGHRS and YFSETQ. The trim removed 0 bases at V and 6 bases at J, leaving 9 bases unmatched. The CDR3 extends over 16 amino acids. The CDR3 DNA sequence: TGCGCCAGCAGCTTGGTGGTACTAGCGAGGGCCAATGAGCAGTTCTTC. Residues: CASSLVVLARANEQFF.

This rearrangement joins TRBV5-1 to TRBJ2-2, with 9 bases aligning to TRBD1. The CDR3 has 14 amino acids. V dropped 6 bases and J dropped 8; count of bases not matched to a gene: 8. Germline V gene lookup returns CDR1 SGHRS and CDR2 YFSETQ. The CDR3 DNA reads as TGCGCCAGCACCTCACAGGGGGCGTCGGGGGAGCTGTTTTTT. Translating it yields CASTSQGASGELFF.

In its sample, this clone was seen a few times. This rearrangement joins TRBV7-2 to TRBJ2-1; 10 bases map to TRBD2. The V gene's germline CDR1 is SGHTA and CDR2 FQGNSA. V shed 3 bases and J 6 bases; nucleotides not matched to a gene: 8. This CDR3 has 16 amino acids. CDR3 protein: CASSLMTSGFINEQFF. The DNA for the CDR3 is TGTGCCAGCAGCTTGATGACTAGCGGGTTTATCAATGAGCAGTTCTTC.

The chain couples TRBV14 to TRBJ1-6; D remains ambiguous. Trimming removed 4 bases at V and 0 bases at J, with 19 bases between. The CDR3 runs 19 residues. Germline V lookup: CDR1 SGHDN, CDR2 FVKESK. The CDR3 nucleotides are TGTGCCAGCAGCCCGACGTCGGGGTGGCCTTACTCCTATAATTCACCCCTCCACTTT. Amino acid sequence: CASSPTSGWPYSYNSPLHF.

This clone has just a few counts. V gene TRBV2 combines with J gene TRBJ1-6; D is ambiguous. The V gene lost 7 bases and the J gene lost 10 bases, with 17 bases spanning the gap. The CDR3 totals 14 residues. Looked up from germline, CDR1 is SNHLY and CDR2 is FYNNEI. The chain's CDR3 is CASTREVGLSPLHF. CDR3 DNA: TGTGCCAGCACCCGGGAAGTGGGGTTGTCACCCCTCCACTTT.

The genes are TRBV5-6 and TRBJ2-2; 10 bases are shared with TRBD1. V lost 3 bases, J lost 5 bases, and 7 bases stayed unmatched. This CDR3 is built from 16 residues. Germline CDR1 is SGHDT and CDR2 is YYEEEE. CDR3 nucleotide sequence: TGTGCCAGCAGCTGGGGGACAGGGGTTCAGACCGGGGAGCTGTTTTTT. Translated: CASSWGTGVQTGELFF.

The rearrangement links TRBV5-1 to TRBJ2-2; D is perhaps TRBD1 (5 bases). Germline loops: CDR1 SGHRS, CDR2 YFSETQ. The CDR3 consists of 16 residues. Trimming removed 4 bases from V and 1 base from J, with 14 bases in between. The CDR3 protein is CASSLLQTGNTGELFF. The CDR3 DNA is TGCGCCAGCAGCCTTCTACAAACAGGGAACACCGGGGAGCTGTTTTTT.

The V call is TRBV27, the J call TRBJ2-7; 11 nucleotides align to TRBD1. CDR1 and CDR2 (germline): MNHEY, SMNVEV (reference sequence). CDR3 length equals 14 residues. Losses at the gene ends were 5 bases for V and 3 bases for J; bases not matched to a gene: 3. The CDR3 sequence is CASSPGTGGYEQYF. In DNA form, the CDR3 reads TGTGCCAGCAGTCCGGGGACAGGGGGCTACGAGCAGTACTTC.

The V gene is TRBV4-1, the J gene TRBJ2-3; 13 bases line up with TRBD2. This CDR3 is built from 17 residues. The V gene's germline CDR1 is MGHRA and CDR2 YSYEKL. V lost 4 bases and J lost 1; bases outside the gene matches: 5. The CDR3 DNA is TGCGCCAGCAGCCTAACTAGCGGGGGGGGCCGCACAGATACGCAGTATTTT. Encoded protein: CASSLTSGGGRTDTQYF.

This chain joins TRBV28 and TRBJ1-5; 9 bases line up with TRBD1. Germline trimming cut 10 bases from V and 7 bases from J; bases unmatched to any gene: 14. The CDR3 is 15 residues long. Germline assignment: CDR1 MDHEN and CDR2 SYDVKM. CDR3 coding DNA: TGTGCCACCTTGACAGGGGGAGGTTCGGGGCAGCCCCAGCATTTT. This translates into CATLTGGGSGQPQHF. Drawing the rest from reference TRBV28 and TRBJ1-5, the complete variable domain is DVKVTQSSRYLVKRTGEKVFLECVQDMDHENMFWYRQDPGLGLRLIYFSYDVKMKEKGDIPEGYSVSREKKERFSLILESASTNQTSMYLCATLTGGGSGQPQHFGDGTRLSIL.

The V gene is TRBV28, the J gene TRBJ1-5, with D possibly matching TRBD1 (5 bases). Trimming shortened V by 3 bases and J by 3 bases, and 12 bases separated the two germline ends. CDR1 is MDHEN, CDR2 SYDVKM, per germline. The CDR3 contains 15 residues. DNA for the CDR3: TGTGCCAGCAGTTTTAAAGGGGCTTACAATCAGCCCCAGCATTTT. Translation gives CASSFKGAYNQPQHF.

The rearrangement links TRBV27 to TRBJ2-1; 11 bases agree with TRBD2. The CDR3 spans 14 residues. J lost 7 bases, V lost 4 bases, and 3 bases had no gene match. Germline V gene data show CDR1 as MNHEY and CDR2 as SMNVEV (reference sequence). CDR3 nucleotides: TGTGCCAGCAGTTGGTCTAGCGGGAGGAATGAGCAGTTCTTC. Its translation: CASSWSSGRNEQFF.

This clone occurred once. The chain couples TRBV7-2 to TRBJ2-1, with D unclear. The CDR3 is 13 residues long. V lost 8 bases, J lost 0 bases, and 8 bases lay in between. Germline lookup yields CDR1 SGHTA and CDR2 FQGNSA. Here the CDR3 reads CASAGSSYNEQFF. CDR3 coding DNA: TGTGCCAGCGCCGGTAGCTCCTACAATGAGCAGTTCTTC. Using reference TRBV7-2 and TRBJ2-1 for the parts outside the CDR3, the full variable domain is GAGVSQSPSNKVTEKGKDVELRCDPISGHTALYWYRQSLGQGLEFLIYFQGNSAPDKSGLPSDRFSAERTGGSVSTLTIQRTQQEDSAVYLCASAGSSYNEQFFGPGTRLTVL.

The rearrangement links TRBV4-3 to TRBJ2-1, with 11 bases fitting TRBD2. The trim removed 0 bases at V and 13 bases at J, leaving 2 bases unmatched. CDR3 length: 13 amino acids. Germline V CDR1 and CDR2: LGHNA, YSLEER. This CDR3 is CASSQEGLAVQFF. The DNA for the CDR3 is TGCGCCAGCAGCCAAGAGGGACTAGCGGTTCAGTTCTTC.

V and J are TRBV9 and TRBJ1-4, with TRBD1 matching 9 bases. The CDR3 has 15 residues. Germline CDR1 is SGDLS and CDR2 is YYNGEE. After removal of 3 bases from V and 3 bases from J, the junction contained 3 bases not matched to a gene. The CDR3 here is CASSGRQGANEKLFF. DNA for the CDR3: TGTGCCAGCAGCGGCCGACAGGGGGCTAATGAAAAACTGTTTTTT.

This clone was picked up a small number of times. This sequence joins TRBV6-4 and TRBJ2-3; TRBD2 aligns across 11 bases. CDR1 is MRHNA, CDR2 SNTAGT, per germline. Germline trimming cut 3 bases from V and 4 bases from J; bases unmatched to any gene: 3. This CDR3 has 15 amino acids. CDR3 bases: TGTGCCAGCAGTGAGACTAGCGGGACTCCAGATACGCAGTATTTT. It encodes CASSETSGTPDTQYF.

The chain employs TRBV4-1 and TRBJ2-3; possible D gene TRBD1, 6 bases. V was cut by 1 base and J by 2 bases, with 19 bases left in between. The CDR3 length is 18 residues. Germline lookup yields CDR1 MGHRA and CDR2 YSYEKL. In DNA, the CDR3 is TGCGCCAGCAGCCAAGTCTCGGTGGGAACAGGGTCCACAGATACGCAGTATTTT. Residues: CASSQVSVGTGSTDTQYF.

The V call is TRBV2, the J call TRBJ1-4; 7 bases are a match to TRBD1. The germline V gene encodes CDR1 SNHLY and CDR2 FYNNEI. This CDR3 comprises 16 residues. Unmatched junction bases numbered 11, after V lost 6 bases and J lost 4 bases. The CDR3 loop is CASSLSGQLFNEKLFF. The CDR3 DNA follows: TGTGCCAGCAGCCTATCGGGACAGTTGTTTAATGAAAAACTGTTTTTT. Supplemented by reference TRBV2 and TRBJ1-4, the full variable domain reads EPEVTQTPSHQVTQMGQEVILRCVPISNHLYFYWYRQILGQKVEFLVSFYNNEISEKSEIFDDQFSVERPDGSNFTLKIRSTKLEDSAMYFCASSLSGQLFNEKLFFGSGTQLSVL.

The V gene is TRBV6-1, the J gene TRBJ2-7; 7 nucleotides align to TRBD1. V was pared by 7 bases and J by 3 bases, with 9 bases of the junction left unmatched. CDR1 and CDR2 from the germline V gene are MNHNS and SASEGT. The CDR3 is 14 residues long. Here the CDR3 reads CASTMGQSRYEQYF. The CDR3 nucleotides are TGTGCCAGCACCATGGGACAGAGCCGCTACGAGCAGTACTTC.

The chain carries TRBV10-3 and TRBJ2-3; D possibly corresponds to TRBD1 (6 bases). Looked up from germline, CDR1 is ENHRY and CDR2 is SYGVKD. The CDR3 extends over 17 amino acids. Deletions cut 6 bases from V and 4 bases from J, with 23 bases between. The CDR3 is CAIRGQGNTVTSDTQYF. The CDR3 nucleotides read TGTGCCATCAGGGGGCAGGGGAACACGGTGACCTCAGATACGCAGTATTTT.

The chain combines TRBV2 with TRBJ2-7, with D possibly matching TRBD1 (6 bases). Trimming removed 5 bases from V and 1 base from J, with 12 bases in between. The germline gives CDR1 SNHLY, CDR2 FYNNEI. This CDR3 region has 14 residues. The CDR3, as DNA: TGTGCCAGCAGTTCCCAGGGGATGTCCTACGAGCAGTACTTC. Its translation: CASSSQGMSYEQYF.